The T cell receptor beta chain under discussion was sequenced for a study of molecular identifiers for immune sequencing clone quantification. The sample holds many counts of this clonotype. Its antigen is not identified. TCRdb ran MiXCR on the PCR reads and lists one entry per CDR3 protein. This sample has about 320,000 distinct CDR3 sequences, with over 20% found just once. Whole-study findings and limits: Investigators reportedly could detect spiked Jurkat TCR RNA from one cell among approximately 1 million naive cells.

The germline V gene has CDR1 MNHEY and CDR2 SVGAGI. The V gene lost 1 base and the J gene lost 2 bases, with 15 bases spanning the gap. The CDR3 has 18 amino acids. This clonotype was sampled from a human donor in good health. Some libraries in this study had Jurkat cell RNA spiked in. The specimen was naive CD8+ T cells from blood, with Jurkat cell RNA spiked in. The subset is: FACS-sorted CD8+CD4-CCR7+CD45RA+ naive T cells. The chain employs TRBV6-5 and TRBJ2-6; D is ambiguous. CDR3 sequence reads: CASSYLIPTWPGANVLTF. For the CDR3, the DNA is TGTGCCAGCAGTTACTTGATCCCTACATGGCCTGGGGCCAACGTCCTGACTTTC.